In its sample, the clone carrying this TCR beta chain was seen a few times. What it recognizes is unknown. The data were taken from a study of T-cell memory formation after mild COVID-19. Study-level points and caveats: Clones that contracted from day 15 to 85 were balanced CD4/CD8, while later expanders leaned CD4+.

Germline values: CDR1 SGHNT, CDR2 YYREEE (reference sequence). The J segment lost 11 bases and the V segment lost 5 bases, leaving 12 bases of the junction unmatched. The CDR3 consists of 14 residues. TCRdb analysed the 5' RACE reads with MiXCR anew, one entry per CDR3 protein. The sample has fewer than 650,000 distinct CDR3 sequences; roughly 17% are singletons. The TCR comes from an adult woman who had mild COVID-19 (a few samples of this study predate the infection). Cell type and time point are not known. This rearrangement joins TRBV5-4 to TRBJ2-5; 10 bases are shared with TRBD1. Sequencing input: PBMCs or a T cell subset sorted from them (not recorded which). CDR3 residues: CASRRQGAVWSQYF. CDR3 DNA: TGTGCCAGCAGAAGACAGGGGGCCGTTTGGTCTCAGTACTTC.